The rows below give T cell receptor beta chains drawn from one sample of a study of blood T cell repertoires in COVID-19. The table came from immunoSEQ multiplex PCR; TCRdb's copy has only in-frame clones and leaves some out. Counted here are roughly 190,000 clones, 82% occurring once; the ten biggest clones make up approximately 8%. The sequenced sample consisted of peripheral blood. The receptors shown here come from a woman between 55 and 75 years old with COVID-19, enrolled during active disease. Both conserved end residues are trimmed from each CDR3. D genes are given only for firm matches.

d_gene: TRBD1; v_gene: TRBV6-5; j_gene: TRBJ1-1; CDR3aa: ASSPMTGQNTEAF
d_gene: TRBD2; v_gene: TRBV19; j_gene: TRBJ2-1; CDR3aa: ASSRGGRAISSYNEQF
d_gene: .; v_gene: TRBV28; j_gene: TRBJ1-5; CDR3aa: AGQGSLNQPQH
d_gene: .; v_gene: TRBV9; j_gene: TRBJ1-3; CDR3aa: ASSVVGAALSGNTIY
d_gene: TRBD1; v_gene: TRBV10-1; j_gene: TRBJ2-7; CDR3aa: ALPPGQGVISYEQY
d_gene: TRBD2; v_gene: TRBV3-1/TRBV3-2; j_gene: TRBJ2-2; CDR3aa: ASDSVAGTGELF
d_gene: .; v_gene: TRBV9; j_gene: TRBJ1-1; CDR3aa: ASSATSQGEAF
d_gene: TRBD1; v_gene: TRBV19; j_gene: TRBJ1-5; CDR3aa: ASSPGTDGQPQH
d_gene: TRBD1; v_gene: TRBV29-1; j_gene: TRBJ1-1; CDR3aa: SVGQVNTEAF
d_gene: TRBD1; v_gene: TRBV6-4; j_gene: TRBJ1-6; CDR3aa: ASSERTGGNSPLH
d_gene: .; v_gene: TRBV28; j_gene: TRBJ1-3; CDR3aa: ASSLSGNTIY
d_gene: .; v_gene: TRBV29-1; j_gene: TRBJ1-5; CDR3aa: SVGGQDQPQH
d_gene: .; v_gene: TRBV5-1; j_gene: TRBJ1-2; CDR3aa: ASSLATGGGYSYGYT
d_gene: .; v_gene: TRBV28; j_gene: TRBJ1-2; CDR3aa: ASSLSHGYT
d_gene: .; v_gene: TRBV5-1; j_gene: TRBJ1-1; CDR3aa: ASSLSAGVLNTEAF
d_gene: .; v_gene: TRBV5-1; j_gene: TRBJ2-5; CDR3aa: ASSLARGQETQY
d_gene: .; v_gene: TRBV3-1/TRBV3-2; j_gene: TRBJ1-2; CDR3aa: ASSYRQEVYGYT
d_gene: .; v_gene: TRBV6-2/TRBV6-3; j_gene: TRBJ2-2; CDR3aa: ASSPRGLGTGELF
d_gene: TRBD2; v_gene: TRBV28; j_gene: TRBJ2-5; CDR3aa: ASSLIWGEGAETQY
d_gene: TRBD1; v_gene: TRBV28; j_gene: TRBJ1-2; CDR3aa: ASSIPDRGGYGYT
d_gene: .; v_gene: TRBV21-1; j_gene: TRBJ2-7; CDR3aa: ASSTPGSDGPYEQY
d_gene: .; v_gene: TRBV4-3; j_gene: TRBJ1-6; CDR3aa: ASSQGGGTTNSPLH
d_gene: .; v_gene: TRBV19; j_gene: TRBJ1-4; CDR3aa: ASSVATNEKLF
d_gene: TRBD2; v_gene: TRBV25-1; j_gene: TRBJ2-1; CDR3aa: ASSEGGAGSSYNEQF
d_gene: TRBD1; v_gene: TRBV14; j_gene: TRBJ1-2; CDR3aa: ASSQTRRQGSYGYT
d_gene: TRBD1; v_gene: TRBV5-1; j_gene: TRBJ1-3; CDR3aa: ASSFTGGPSGNTIY
d_gene: .; v_gene: TRBV6-1; j_gene: TRBJ2-5; CDR3aa: ASSELGQGETQY
d_gene: TRBD2; v_gene: TRBV4-2; j_gene: TRBJ2-1; CDR3aa: ASSQDPRRWNGGARNNEQF
d_gene: .; v_gene: TRBV4-1; j_gene: TRBJ2-1; CDR3aa: ASSQDPPQGIPSEQF
d_gene: .; v_gene: TRBV5-1; j_gene: TRBJ2-5; CDR3aa: ASSAPRGGRETQY
d_gene: TRBD1; v_gene: TRBV20-1; j_gene: TRBJ1-5; CDR3aa: SASLLGQGRNQPQH
d_gene: .; v_gene: TRBV6-5; j_gene: TRBJ1-2; CDR3aa: ASSYEGDLSYGYT
d_gene: TRBD2; v_gene: TRBV7-9; j_gene: TRBJ2-2; CDR3aa: ASSQKLAGGPGELF
d_gene: TRBD2; v_gene: TRBV7-8; j_gene: TRBJ2-3; CDR3aa: ASSLVLAGPGTQY
d_gene: .; v_gene: TRBV7-2; j_gene: TRBJ1-2; CDR3aa: ASSEGHQRSYGYT
d_gene: .; v_gene: TRBV7-6; j_gene: TRBJ1-3; CDR3aa: ASSLFPRGKVSYTIY
d_gene: TRBD1; v_gene: TRBV2; j_gene: TRBJ2-3; CDR3aa: ASRGQGSDTQY
d_gene: .; v_gene: TRBV7-9; j_gene: TRBJ1-3; CDR3aa: ASSLSGFSGNTIY
d_gene: TRBD1; v_gene: TRBV11-2; j_gene: TRBJ1-2; CDR3aa: ASSRQGRDYGYT
d_gene: .; v_gene: TRBV7-9; j_gene: TRBJ1-4; CDR3aa: ASSLDGDFNEKLF
d_gene: TRBD1; v_gene: TRBV7-2; j_gene: TRBJ2-5; CDR3aa: ASSLVGTGAINRETQY
d_gene: .; v_gene: TRBV2; j_gene: TRBJ2-1; CDR3aa: ASRGGSYNEQF
d_gene: TRBD2; v_gene: TRBV15; j_gene: TRBJ2-1; CDR3aa: ATSGAGVPYNEQF
d_gene: .; v_gene: TRBV15; j_gene: TRBJ2-1; CDR3aa: ATSRDLGGDLYNEQF
d_gene: TRBD1; v_gene: TRBV10-1; j_gene: TRBJ2-3; CDR3aa: ASSAPSGTEKY
d_gene: .; v_gene: TRBV28; j_gene: TRBJ1-6; CDR3aa: ASSAFAGSYNSPLH
d_gene: .; v_gene: TRBV5-6; j_gene: TRBJ1-2; CDR3aa: ASSLVATDYGYT
d_gene: .; v_gene: TRBV5-1; j_gene: TRBJ2-3; CDR3aa: ASSLEGGSTDTQY
d_gene: TRBD2; v_gene: TRBV4-1; j_gene: TRBJ2-3; CDR3aa: ASSQPRTSLGTDTQY
d_gene: .; v_gene: TRBV11-2; j_gene: TRBJ1-2; CDR3aa: ASSLDTALSGYGYT
d_gene: TRBD1; v_gene: TRBV5-6; j_gene: TRBJ2-2; CDR3aa: ASRTDRENGELF
d_gene: TRBD1; v_gene: TRBV12-3/TRBV12-4; j_gene: TRBJ1-1; CDR3aa: ASSGQVRTEAF